This T cell receptor beta chain is from a study of shared clonotypes between healthy human individuals. Study-level information: The plates for each donor numbered three CD4 naive, three CD4 memory, two CD8 naive and one CD8 memory.

Deep-level running was used for the assay. This table comes from immunoSEQ multiplex PCR, and its TCRdb copy is limited to in-frame clones, with some not included. The sample shows roughly 2.1 million clones, around 93% of them seen only once. CD45RO-negative, CCR7-positively selected cells formed the naive CD8 fraction, excluding terminally differentiated effector memory CD45RA+ cells. Adult donors, all healthy and HIV-negative, had no recent acute infections or vaccinations. The source of this sequence is a man aged 18 to 29 in good health. Some clones in this sample may be carry-over from other donors' samples. The specimen was naive CD8+ T cells from PBMCs.

CDR3 bases: TGTGCCAGCACCCCGGGACAGACGTCCACAGATACGCAGTATTTT. Its translation: CASTPGQTSTDTQYF. This rearrangement joins TRBV5-4 to TRBJ2-3; TRBD1 agrees at 7 bases. With V trimmed by 6 bases and J by 2 bases, 9 bases remained unmatched. The CDR3 extends over 15 amino acids. The germline gives CDR1 SGHNT, CDR2 YYREEE (reference sequence).